These 26 T cell receptor beta chains share one sample of origin, sequenced in a study of T cells expressing NK-cell markers. TCRdb re-called the 5' RACE reads; one entry per CDR3 protein, DNA not given. The sample holds some 460,000 distinct CDR3 sequences. Sequenced sample: blood T cells: a sorted CD56 or NKG2C T cell subset, CD4+ or CD8+ T cells, or bulk PBMC T cells (not recorded which). These receptors were obtained from a woman between 45 and 60 years old in good health.

The chain joins TRBV7-9 to TRBJ2-5; no DNA is available, so the TRBD1 call from TCRdb remains unchecked. This CDR3 spans 14 amino acids. Per the germline V gene, CDR1 is SEHNR and CDR2 is FQNEAQ (reference sequence). The CDR3: CASSSQGIKETQYF. The complete variable domain, with remaining parts taken from reference TRBV7-9 and TRBJ2-5, reads DTGVSQNPRHKITKRGQNVTFRCDPISEHNRLYWYRQTLGQGPEFLTYFQNEAQLEKSRLLSDRFSAERPKGSFSTLEIQRTEQGDSAMYLCASSSQGIKETQYFGPGTRLLVL.

The V and J genes are TRBV3-1 and TRBJ2-3; TCRdb proposes TRBD2, but this gene call is untestable without DNA. The CDR3 spans 17 residues. The germline V gene has CDR1 LGHDT and CDR2 YNNKEL (reference sequence). The CDR3 is CASSRSGRAGGTDTQYF.

The chain combines TRBV14 with TRBJ2-1; there is no DNA to check the TCRdb D call of TRBD1. In germline, CDR1 is SGHDN, CDR2 FVKESK. This CDR3 is built from 17 residues. The CDR3 loop is CASSLNGQATNYNEQFF.

The chain uses TRBV30 and TRBJ2-1; TCRdb selects TRBD2, and the lack of DNA leaves this call unchecked. This CDR3 contains 16 residues. The germline V gene encodes CDR1 GTSNPN and CDR2 SVGIG (reference sequence). CDR3 protein: CAWSQRLAGGYGEQFF.

This chain connects TRBV2 to TRBJ1-1; absent DNA, TCRdb's TRBD1 call cannot be checked. Germline CDR1 is SNHLY and CDR2 is FYNNEI. The CDR3 runs 16 residues. The CDR3 reads CASSEEQGIVNTEAFF.

V and J are TRBV6-2 or TRBV6-3 and TRBJ2-2. The CDR3 runs to 15 residues. Germline V gene lookup returns CDR1 MNHEY and CDR2 SVGEGT. CDR3: CASRQLSSATGELFF.

The CDR3 here is CASSLGSLETQYF. The chain carries TRBV12-3 or TRBV12-4 and TRBJ2-5. The CDR3 covers 13 residues.

This chain connects TRBV5-1 to TRBJ2-3; TCRdb selects TRBD1, and the lack of DNA leaves this call unchecked. The germline V gene encodes CDR1 SGHRS and CDR2 YFSETQ. The CDR3 spans 15 residues. CDR3 in amino acids: CASRPDRGLVDTQYF.

The genes are TRBV6-6 and TRBJ2-5; TCRdb's D call, TRBD1, is unchecked because there is no DNA. There are 12 residues in the CDR3. From germline, CDR1 is MNHNY and CDR2 SVGAGI (reference sequence). CDR3 amino acids: CASDRGQETQYF.

CDR3 residues: CARFGGIEQYF. The chain combines TRBV27 with TRBJ2-7; TCRdb designates TRBD1, a call that cannot be tested without DNA. This CDR3 has 11 residues. Germline V gene sequence: CDR1 MNHEY, CDR2 SMNVEV (reference sequence).

V is TRBV5-1 and J is TRBJ2-1. The germline CDR1 and CDR2 sequences are SGHRS and YFSETQ. CDR3 size: 15 residues. The CDR3 loop reads CASSLSLAVYNEQFF.

CDR3 protein: CASSLVIGTYNEQFF. The chain carries TRBV11-3 and TRBJ2-1; TCRdb's assignment of TRBD2 cannot be checked, as there is no DNA. CDR1 and CDR2 (germline): SGHNT, YENEEA. CDR3 length: 15 amino acids.

The chain's CDR3 is CASRSRVNTEAFF. The rearrangement links TRBV7-9 to TRBJ1-1. Germline lookup yields CDR1 SEHNR and CDR2 FQNEAQ (reference sequence). The CDR3 loop spans 13 amino acids.

This sequence joins TRBV7-8 and TRBJ2-2; TCRdb names TRBD1, which stays unverified in the absence of DNA. The germline gives CDR1 SGHVS, CDR2 FQNEAQ. The CDR3 spans 15 residues. CDR3 residues: CASSLGTIAPGELFF.

V is TRBV20-1 and J is TRBJ1-6; TCRdb outputs TRBD1, but without DNA this stays unchecked. The CDR3 spans 16 residues. CDR1 is DFQATT, CDR2 SNEGSKA, per germline (reference sequence). The chain's CDR3 is CSASPSLTGANSPLHF.

CDR3 residues: CATSRTGQVGNQPQHF. The V and J genes are TRBV15 and TRBJ1-5; TCRdb designates TRBD1, a call that cannot be tested without DNA. The germline V gene has CDR1 LNHNV and CDR2 YYDKDF (reference sequence). This CDR3 comprises 16 residues.

CDR3 residues: CASSLTGWSTDTQYF. The chain has TRBV7-3 and TRBJ2-3. The CDR3 is made up of 15 amino acids. Germline-derived CDR1 and CDR2 are SGHTA and FQGTGA.

The genes are TRBV9 and TRBJ2-5; without DNA, the TCRdb call of TRBD1 cannot be checked. This CDR3 contains 14 residues. From germline, CDR1 is SGDLS and CDR2 YYNGEE. The CDR3 region is CASSRQDGPETQYF.

The rearrangement joins TRBV28 to TRBJ2-3; TCRdb lists TRBD2, though no DNA is available to test this call. The CDR3 sequence is 14 residues long. Germline CDR1 reads MDHEN; CDR2 reads SYDVKM. CDR3 region: CASYESGSTDTQYF. The complete variable domain, with remaining parts taken from reference TRBV28 and TRBJ2-3, reads DVKVTQSSRYLVKRTGEKVFLECVQDMDHENMFWYRQDPGLGLRLIYFSYDVKMKEKGDIPEGYSVSREKKERFSLILESASTNQTSMYLCASYESGSTDTQYFGPGTRLTVL.

The genes are TRBV20-1 and TRBJ2-5; TCRdb's assignment of TRBD1 cannot be checked, as there is no DNA. This CDR3 has 15 amino acids. CDR1 and CDR2 (germline): DFQATT, SNEGSKA (reference sequence). This CDR3 is CSAMAPGTGLETQYF.

This chain connects TRBV9 to TRBJ2-7; the TCRdb D gene call, TRBD2, has no DNA to confirm it. The CDR3 is 14 residues long. Germline loops: CDR1 SGDLS, CDR2 YYNGEE. The CDR3 region is CASSVDIGPGEQYF. Together with reference TRBV9 and TRBJ2-7, the CDR3 gives the full variable domain: DSGVTQTPKHLITATGQRVTLRCSPRSGDLSVYWYQQSLDQGLQFLIQYYNGEERAKGNILERFSAQQFPDLHSELNLSSLELGDSALYFCASSVDIGPGEQYFGPGTRLTVT.

The V gene is TRBV7-6, the J gene TRBJ2-1; lacking DNA, the TRBD2 call made by TCRdb goes unchecked. This CDR3 has 17 residues. Germline-derived CDR1 and CDR2 are SGHVS and FNYEAQ. The CDR3 protein is CASSLASGSSSYNEQFF.

V is TRBV20-1 and J is TRBJ1-1; as DNA is missing, the TRBD1 call by TCRdb cannot be tested. Germline V gene lookup returns CDR1 DFQATT and CDR2 SNEGSKA (reference sequence). The CDR3 contains 15 residues. The CDR3: CSAATGENMNTEAFF.

The rearrangement links TRBV20-1 to TRBJ1-1. The germline CDR1 and CDR2 sequences are DFQATT and SNEGSKA (reference sequence). The CDR3 length is 15 residues. The CDR3 region is CSAAWGVSMNTEAFF.

This chain connects TRBV29-1 to TRBJ2-1. CDR1 SQVTM and CDR2 ANQGSEA come from the germline V gene. This CDR3 spans 13 amino acids. CDR3 sequence: CSVAEVVHNEQFF.

The chain links TRBV29-1 to TRBJ2-7; no DNA is available, so the TRBD2 call from TCRdb remains unchecked. In germline, CDR1 is SQVTM, CDR2 ANQGSEA. The CDR3 consists of 15 residues. The CDR3 region is CSVGTSGGGTYEQYF.